The 6 T cell receptor beta chains below come from one sample, sequenced in a study of identical twins. TCRdb independently ran MiXCR on the 5' RACE reads; one entry per CDR3 protein. The data show 1,800,000 or so distinct CDR3 sequences, about 32% seen once. The sequenced sample consisted of cord blood. All receptors derive from a newborn girl in good health.

Of note for this clonotype: A much more abundant neighbour one base away suggests this may be a read error. The chain has TRBV10-3 and TRBJ2-1; D not resolved. The DNA matches TRBJ2-7 better at its end, which makes the J call doubtful. Germline V gives CDR1 ENHRY, CDR2 SYGVKD. The CDR3 contains 12 residues. CDR3 protein: CAISEHNYEQYF. CDR3 bases: TGTGCCATCAGTGAACACAACTACGAGCAGTACTTC.

The V call is TRBV24-1, the J call TRBJ2-1; no definite D call. The CDR3 spans 13 residues. CDR1 is KGHDR and CDR2 is SFDVKD in the germline V gene. V lost 3 bases and J lost 6, with 8 bases in between. The CDR3 DNA reads TGTGCCACCAGTGATACGGGTCCCAATGAGCAGTTCTTC. It is translated as CATSDTGPNEQFF.

The J gene is TRBJ2-1, the V gene TRBV3-1, with D unresolved. This CDR3 has 14 amino acids. Trimming left V 1 base short and J 7 bases short, with 11 bases between. The germline V gene has CDR1 LGHDT and CDR2 YNNKEL (reference sequence). This chain's CDR3 is CASSQAYSPNEQFF. CDR3 sequence (DNA): TGTGCCAGCAGCCAAGCGTATTCGCCAAATGAGCAGTTCTTC.

There are many counts of this clonotype. This chain connects TRBV12-3 or TRBV12-4 to TRBJ2-3; 10 nucleotides match TRBD2. With 4 bases clipped from V and 2 bases from J, the junction kept 3 bases outside the gene matches. CDR3 length: 15 amino acids. DNA for the CDR3: TGTGCCAGCAGTTGGACTAGCGGACCCACAGATACGCAGTATTTT. It translates to CASSWTSGPTDTQYF.

This clonotype was recorded a few times. The chain uses TRBV2 and TRBJ2-4; D is undetermined. Trimming stripped 4 bases from V and 6 bases from J, with 4 bases between. The CDR3 spans 11 residues. Per germline, CDR1 SNHLY and CDR2 FYNNEI. CDR3 loop: CASSVRNIQYF. Written as DNA, the CDR3 is TGTGCCAGCAGTGTTCGAAACATTCAGTACTTC. Full variable domain (rest looked up from reference TRBV2 and TRBJ2-4): EPEVTQTPSHQVTQMGQEVILRCVPISNHLYFYWYRQILGQKVEFLVSFYNNEISEKSEIFDDQFSVERPDGSNFTLKIRSTKLEDSAMYFCASSVRNIQYFGAGTRLSVL.

This chain connects TRBV7-2 to TRBJ2-3; 9 bases match TRBD2. Per germline, CDR1 SGHTA and CDR2 FQGNSA. The CDR3 covers 17 residues. Trimming cost V 3 bases and J 5 bases; bases outside gene matches: 12. The CDR3 reads CASSFVGGRAWRDTQYF. CDR3 nucleotide sequence: TGTGCCAGCAGCTTTGTTGGCGGGAGGGCCTGGAGAGATACGCAGTATTTT.